The 16 T cell receptor beta chains below were found in one sample sequenced in a study of T cell responses to AZD1222 COVID-19 vaccine. The data were produced by immunoSEQ multiplex PCR, yet TCRdb's version contains in-frame clones alone and is incomplete. This sample carries about 120,000 clones, about 90% of them seen once, and the ten largest clones take approximately 1.4%. The sample here was peripheral blood, taken 28 days after the second AZD1222 dose. The receptor set was obtained from an adult who received the AZD1222 COVID-19 vaccine.

The J gene is TRBJ1-4, the V gene TRBV7-9; D might be TRBD1 (6 bases). Germline CDR1 and CDR2: SEHNR and FQNEAQ (reference sequence). The CDR3 length is 15 residues. Deletions cut 5 bases from V and 4 bases from J, with 14 bases between. CDR3 sequence: CASSPAGTYNEKLFF. CDR3 DNA sequence: TGTGCCAGCAGCCCAGCCGGGACATATAATGAAAAACTGTTTTTT.

The J gene is TRBJ1-2, the V gene TRBV28; 7 bases align to TRBD1. The CDR3 sequence is 13 residues long. Trimming cost V 5 bases and J 6 bases; bases outside gene matches: 6. Germline CDR1 and CDR2: MDHEN and SYDVKM. The CDR3, as DNA: TGTGCCAGCAGTGAAGACAGGGATAATGGCTACACCTTC. It codes for CASSEDRDNGYTF.

The genes are TRBV10-2 and TRBJ2-7, with 8 bases aligning to TRBD2. Germline lookup yields CDR1 WSHSY and CDR2 SAAADI. The ends lost 2 bases at V and 0 bases at J; junction bases unmatched: 3. The CDR3 loop spans 15 amino acids. The CDR3 coding sequence is TGCGCCAGCAGTGAGGCTAGCGGGTTCTCCTACGAGCAGTACTTC. Its translation is CASSEASGFSYEQYF.

By sample share, this clone is medium-sized (0.01 to 0.1%). This sample also contains other DNA sequences that code for the same CDR3. J is TRBJ1-5 and V is TRBV11-2; 9 bases align to TRBD1. CDR3 length: 14 residues. With 1 base clipped from V and 5 bases from J, the junction kept 0 bases outside the gene matches. CDR1 and CDR2 (germline): SGHAT, FQNNGV. As DNA, the CDR3 is TGTGCCAGCAGCTTAGGGACAGGGGATCAGCCCCAGCATTTT. Encoded protein: CASSLGTGDQPQHF.

This clone was counted a single time. The chain employs TRBV19 and TRBJ1-2; D is ambiguous. The CDR3 is 13 amino acids. V was clipped by 6 bases and J by 8 bases, with 16 bases between them. Germline V gives CDR1 LNHDA, CDR2 SQIVND (reference sequence). CDR3: CASRRHDGSGYTF. DNA of the CDR3: TGTGCCAGTAGGCGCCACGACGGGTCGGGCTACACCTTC.

This chain joins TRBV7-2 and TRBJ2-5; no clear D gene. V lost 3 bases, J lost 2 bases, and 10 bases lay in between. CDR1 is SGHTA, CDR2 FQGNSA, per germline. This CDR3 has 14 residues. The CDR3 bases are TGTGCCAGCAGCTTCCAAACAAAACAAGAGACCCAGTACTTC. Amino acid sequence: CASSFQTKQETQYF. Based on the CDR3 plus reference TRBV7-2 and TRBJ2-5, the full variable domain is GAGVSQSPSNKVTEKGKDVELRCDPISGHTALYWYRQSLGQGLEFLIYFQGNSAPDKSGLPSDRFSAERTGGSVSTLTIQRTQQEDSAVYLCASSFQTKQETQYFGPGTRLLVL.

V usage is TRBV27 and J usage is TRBJ1-2, with TRBD1 matching over 9 bases. CDR1 is MNHEY and CDR2 is SMNVEV in the germline V gene (reference sequence). V lost 6 bases, J lost 2 bases, and 4 bases stayed unmatched. The length of the CDR3 is 14 residues. DNA for the CDR3: TGTGCCAGCAGCCCGGACAGGGGCAACTATGGCTACACCTTC. The encoded protein is CASSPDRGNYGYTF.

This chain joins TRBV9 and TRBJ2-7; 10 nucleotides line up with TRBD2. J was trimmed by 1 base and V by 0 bases; bases with no gene match: 1. Germline values: CDR1 SGDLS, CDR2 YYNGEE. The length of the CDR3 is 15 residues. The CDR3 DNA sequence: TGTGCCAGCAGCGTAGGACTAGCGGGTTCCTACGAGCAGTACTTC. This gives the protein CASSVGLAGSYEQYF.

The V and J genes are TRBV4-1 and TRBJ2-5, with 9 bases identical to TRBD1. The germline gives CDR1 MGHRA, CDR2 YSYEKL. The length of the CDR3 is 16 residues. J was trimmed by 4 bases and V by 2 bases; bases with no gene match: 8. The CDR3 region is CASSQSPGQGRETQYF. The CDR3, as DNA: TGCGCCAGCAGCCAATCCCCCGGACAGGGGCGAGAGACCCAGTACTTC.

The rearrangement uses TRBV27 and TRBJ1-5; TRBD1 matches 7 bases. The ends lost 5 bases at V and 8 bases at J; junction bases unmatched: 6. Germline CDR1 reads MNHEY; CDR2 reads SMNVEV (reference sequence). This CDR3 region has 13 residues. CDR3 residues: CASSRGPKEPQHF. In DNA, the CDR3 is TGTGCCAGCAGTAGGGGGCCGAAGGAGCCCCAGCATTTT.

The rearrangement joins TRBV2 to TRBJ1-2, with a tentative D call TRBD1 (6 bases). V was clipped by 5 bases and J by 5 bases, with 18 bases between them. CDR3 size: 15 residues. Germline assignment: CDR1 SNHLY and CDR2 FYNNEI. The CDR3 region is CASSPGQPANYGYTF. CDR3 sequence (DNA): TGTGCCAGCAGTCCCGGACAGCCGGCGAATTATGGCTACACCTTC.

The rearrangement uses TRBV28 and TRBJ1-1; D call uncertain. The length of the CDR3 is 15 residues. The V and J ends lost 4 bases and 4 bases respectively, with 16 bases between them. The germline CDR1 and CDR2 sequences are MDHEN and SYDVKM. CDR3 coding DNA: TGTGCCAGCAGTTCCAGACCAACCGCAGGCACTGAAGCTTTCTTT. Residues: CASSSRPTAGTEAFF. Full variable domain (remainder filled in from reference TRBV28 and TRBJ1-1): DVKVTQSSRYLVKRTGEKVFLECVQDMDHENMFWYRQDPGLGLRLIYFSYDVKMKEKGDIPEGYSVSREKKERFSLILESASTNQTSMYLCASSSRPTAGTEAFFGQGTRLTVV.

This chain joins TRBV6-6 and TRBJ2-5, with 8 bases that match TRBD2. Germline V CDR1 and CDR2: MNHNY, SVGAGI (reference sequence). V lost 5 bases and J lost 4; bases outside the gene matches: 9. CDR3 size: 15 residues. CDR3 sequence (DNA): TGTGCCAGCAGTGCCCTTAGCGGGACTTTAGAGACCCAGTACTTC. This encodes CASSALSGTLETQYF.

This sequence joins TRBV19 and TRBJ2-5; 8 nucleotides match TRBD1. Unmatched junction bases numbered 6, after V lost 7 bases and J lost 5 bases. This CDR3 region has 13 residues. Germline CDR1 reads LNHDA; CDR2 reads SQIVND (reference sequence). CDR3 in amino acids: CASTPGDRETQYF. CDR3 nucleotide sequence: TGTGCCAGTACCCCGGGGGACAGGGAGACCCAGTACTTC.

V and J are TRBV6-5 and TRBJ2-2; TRBD2 matches 10 bases. V shed 6 bases, J shed 5 bases, and the junction held 6 bases outside the gene matches. This CDR3 has 15 residues. The V gene's germline CDR1 is MNHEY and CDR2 SVGAGI. The CDR3 nucleotides are TGTGCCAGCAGCTCCTCTAGCGGGAGTACCGGGGAGCTGTTTTTT. This encodes CASSSSSGSTGELFF.

The chain employs TRBV5-8 and TRBJ1-1; TRBD1 matches at 9 bases. The ends lost 4 bases at V and 1 base at J; junction bases unmatched: 11. Germline loops: CDR1 SGHTS, CDR2 YDEGEE. The CDR3 covers 17 residues. The CDR3 region is CASSLWTGEEANTEAFF. The CDR3 region has the DNA TGTGCCAGCAGCCTGTGGACAGGGGAAGAGGCGAACACTGAAGCTTTCTTT.